This TCR beta chain appears in the sequencing data of a study of T-cell reconstitution after alpha-beta-depleted transplantation in children. The CDR3 sequence is 11 residues long. V lost 9 bases to trimming and J lost 5 bases, with 9 bases between them. The TCRbeta library incorporated unique molecular identifiers. TCRdb used MiXCR to reprocess the PCR reads, holding one entry per CDR3 protein. The table includes more than 550,000 distinct CDR3 sequences, over 9.5% detected once. The material sequenced was PBMCs from the stem cell graft donor, taken from the stem cell graft. This rearrangement joins TRBV12-3 or TRBV12-4 to TRBJ2-3; D not resolved. The receptor was derived from a human donor who donated a stem cell graft to a child with acute myeloid leukemia. The CDR3 loop is CASLKGDTQYF. CDR3 nucleotides: TGTGCCAGTTTGAAGGGAGATACGCAGTATTTT.